Listed here are 9 T cell receptor beta chains from one sample, sequenced in a study of blood T cell repertoires in COVID-19 (dated by TCRdb to the early 2020s). The library was made by the immunoSEQ multiplex PCR assay. TCRdb retrieved this table from immuneACCESS and kept in-frame rearrangements only. Not all clones are present; in checked studies, unresolved V genes account for under half, and no reason is known for the remainder. The table for this sample lists under 300,000 clones; around nine tenths of them were counted only once. The ten largest clones represent roughly 0.96% of the sample. The sample consisted of peripheral blood. Receptors were obtained from a woman in her 40s who had recovered from COVID-19.

The chain uses TRBV3-1 (or the pseudogene TRBV3-2) and TRBJ2-7; 15 bases are shared with TRBD2. With V trimmed by 4 bases and J by 5 bases, 12 bases remained unmatched. The CDR3 runs 18 residues. Per the germline V gene, CDR1 is LGHDT and CDR2 is YNNKEL (reference sequence). The DNA for the CDR3 is TGTGCCAGCAGCCGACTCGGGACTAGCGGGAGGTATATCGACGAGCAGTACTTC. Protein: CASSRLGTSGRYIDEQYF.

This rearrangement joins TRBV27 to TRBJ2-2, with D possibly matching TRBD2 (6 bases). This CDR3 is built from 14 residues. The V end lost 7 bases, the J end lost 5 bases, and 14 bases lay between the germline ends. CDR1 MNHEY and CDR2 SMNVEV come from the germline V gene (reference sequence). In nucleotides, the CDR3 is TGTGCCAGCATCGCTAGCGCCCGAACCGGGGAGCTGTTTTTT. Its protein is CASIASARTGELFF.

The chain is built from TRBV24-1 and TRBJ2-7; 9 bases line up with TRBD1. In germline, CDR1 is KGHDR, CDR2 SFDVKD. J gave up 2 bases and V 3 bases, and 4 bases lay outside the gene matches. This CDR3 has 15 amino acids. CDR3 nucleotide sequence: TGTGCCACCAGTGATGGAAGGACAGGGGCCTACGAGCAGTACTTC. Its protein is CATSDGRTGAYEQYF.

To note about this clone: The sample carries other DNA sequences with the same CDR3. The chain carries TRBV27 and TRBJ2-7; 11 positions agree with TRBD1. The ends lost 6 bases at V and 4 bases at J; junction bases unmatched: 5. The CDR3 is 14 residues long. Germline CDR1 and CDR2: MNHEY and SMNVEV (reference sequence). For the CDR3, the DNA is TGTGCCAGCAGCCCCGGGACAGGGGGTTACGAGCAGTACTTC. It is translated as CASSPGTGGYEQYF.

The CDR3 protein is CASSPIQAGGVDTQYF. The CDR3 DNA reads TGTGCCAGTAGTCCAATTCAAGCGGGAGGTGTAGATACGCAGTATTTT. The chain recombines TRBV19 with TRBJ2-3; 9 bases line up with TRBD2. Germline values: CDR1 LNHDA, CDR2 SQIVND (reference sequence). CDR3 length: 16 residues. With V trimmed by 5 bases and J by 5 bases, 11 bases remained unmatched. The full variable domain, with the rest looked up from reference TRBV19 and TRBJ2-3, is DGGITQSPKYLFRKEGQNVTLSCEQNLNHDAMYWYRQDPGQGLRLIYYSQIVNDFQKGDIAEGYSVSREKKESFPLTVTSAQKNPTAFYLCASSPIQAGGVDTQYFGPGTRLTVL.

The chain joins TRBV28 to TRBJ2-7, with 9 bases that match TRBD1. The CDR3 length is 15 residues. V shed 6 bases and J 2 bases; nucleotides not matched to a gene: 8. From germline, CDR1 is MDHEN and CDR2 SYDVKM. CDR3 sequence (DNA): TGTGCCAGCAGCCGAAGACAGGGGGTCGCCTACGAGCAGTACTTC. Protein sequence: CASSRRQGVAYEQYF.

This chain connects TRBV15 to TRBJ2-2; possible D gene TRBD2, 6 bases. CDR3 length: 14 amino acids. The germline V gene encodes CDR1 LNHNV and CDR2 YYDKDF (reference sequence). The V and J ends lost 4 bases and 6 bases respectively, with 12 bases between them. The CDR3 loop reads CATSTGLSPGELFF. The CDR3 nucleotides are TGTGCCACCAGCACGGGACTTTCCCCCGGGGAGCTGTTTTTT. Looking up the rest from reference TRBV15 and TRBJ2-2 gives the full variable domain: DAMVIQNPRYQVTQFGKPVTLSCSQTLNHNVMYWYQQKSSQAPKLLFHYYDKDFNNEADTPDNFQSRRPNTSFCFLDIRSPGLGDTAMYLCATSTGLSPGELFFGEGSRLTVL.

The V and J genes are TRBV19 and TRBJ2-2, with a weak D call TRBD2 (6 bases). Germline loops: CDR1 LNHDA, CDR2 SQIVND (reference sequence). The V end lost 7 bases, the J end lost 1 base, and 10 bases lay between the germline ends. CDR3 size: 14 residues. The CDR3: CASIPAGNTGELFF. For the CDR3, the DNA is TGTGCCAGTATCCCAGCGGGGAACACCGGGGAGCTGTTTTTT.

This clone was counted a few times. The chain carries TRBV21-1 and TRBJ2-7; the listed D gene, TRBD2, was not tested against the DNA. TRBV21-1 is a pseudogene locus. This CDR3 is 15 amino acids long. The CDR3 spells CASCPITSGTTEQYF. In DNA, the CDR3 is TGTGCCAGCTGCCCAATTACTAGCGGGACGACCGAGCAGTACTTC.